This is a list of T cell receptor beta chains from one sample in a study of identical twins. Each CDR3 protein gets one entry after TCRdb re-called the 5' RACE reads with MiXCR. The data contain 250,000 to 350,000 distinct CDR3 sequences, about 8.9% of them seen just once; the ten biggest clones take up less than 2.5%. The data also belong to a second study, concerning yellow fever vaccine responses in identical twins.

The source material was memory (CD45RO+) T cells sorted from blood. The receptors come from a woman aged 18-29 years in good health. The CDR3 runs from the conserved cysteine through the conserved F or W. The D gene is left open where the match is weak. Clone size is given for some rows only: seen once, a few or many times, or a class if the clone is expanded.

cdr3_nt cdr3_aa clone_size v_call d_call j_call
TGTGCCAGCAGTTTGGGGGCAAATGAGCAGTTCTTC CASSLGANEQFF many TRBV12-3/TRBV12-4 NA TRBJ2-1
TGTGCCATCGGGCGGGGGACTTTGGATACGCAGTATTTT CAIGRGTLDTQYF NA TRBV10-3 TRBD2 TRBJ2-3
TGTGCCAGCTCATCACCCGGACTACCCTACAATGAGCAGTTCTTC CASSSPGLPYNEQFF many TRBV18 NA TRBJ2-1
TGTGCCACCAGTGATACTAGGGGAGTCAGCAATGAGCAGTTCTTC CATSDTRGVSNEQFF NA TRBV24-1 NA TRBJ2-1
TGTGCCAGCAGCTTAACTACAGGGATTTACTCTGAAGCTTTCTTT CASSLTTGIYSEAFF many TRBV7-2 NA TRBJ1-1
TGTGCCAGCAGCCAAGATTCGAGGTACAATGAGCAGTTCTTC CASSQDSRYNEQFF many TRBV14 NA TRBJ2-1
TGCAGTGCTAGAGATAGGGTCTATAATTCACCCCTCCACTTT CSARDRVYNSPLHF NA TRBV20-1 NA TRBJ1-6
TGTGCCAGCAACCCATTTAGCGGCCCCTCCTACAATGAGCAGTTCTTC CASNPFSGPSYNEQFF many TRBV6-1 NA TRBJ2-1
TGTGCCAGCAGTTACTCGCCATGGGGGGACACTGAAGCTTTCTTT CASSYSPWGDTEAFF many TRBV6-5 NA TRBJ1-1
TGTGCCAGCAGCTTAAAGTGGGCAGGGGGTATGCAGAACTATGGCTACACCTTC CASSLKWAGGMQNYGYTF NA TRBV11-2 TRBD1 TRBJ1-2
TGTGCCAGCAGCCTCGCTCCCGAACACACAGATACGCAGTATTTT CASSLAPEHTDTQYF many TRBV7-8 NA TRBJ2-3
TGTGCCAGCAGTGGTTCCCCCGTTGAGCAGTTCTTC CASSGSPVEQFF NA TRBV2 NA TRBJ2-1
TGCAGCGTAGACCCGGGACAGGGTGTGGGCGAGCAGTACTTC CSVDPGQGVGEQYF few TRBV29-1 TRBD1 TRBJ2-7
TGCAGTGCATTGCGGGACGGGGGGCAAGAGACCCAGTACTTC CSALRDGGQETQYF few TRBV20-1 TRBD2 TRBJ2-5
TGTGCCAGCAGTTCCCCAGGAAACACCATATATTTT CASSSPGNTIYF many TRBV27 NA TRBJ1-3
TGTGCCAGCAGCGTAAGTAGGCGCGGGGATGAGCAGTTCTTC CASSVSRRGDEQFF few TRBV9 NA TRBJ2-1
TGTGCCAGCAGTTACAAGCTCACTAGCGTTTACAATGAGCAGTTCTTC CASSYKLTSVYNEQFF many TRBV6-5 TRBD2 TRBJ2-1
TGCAGTGCTAGAGATCTAGCGGGGGGGCCCTACAATGAGCAGTTCTTC CSARDLAGGPYNEQFF many TRBV20-1 TRBD2 TRBJ2-1
TGTGCCAGCAGTTTGGTTGTTGGGCCCTACAATGAGCAGTTCTTC CASSLVVGPYNEQFF NA TRBV28 NA TRBJ2-1
TGTGCCACCAGTGATTCGGGACAGGGCACAGATACGCAGTATTTT CATSDSGQGTDTQYF few TRBV24-1 TRBD1 TRBJ2-3
TGTGCCAGCAACCAGTACAACAATGAGCAGTTCTTC CASNQYNNEQFF few TRBV12-3/TRBV12-4 NA TRBJ2-1
TGTGCCAGCAGTCTCCAGGGGAATAGCGCCTATAATTCACCCCTCCACTTT CASSLQGNSAYNSPLHF NA TRBV28 NA TRBJ1-6
TGTGCCAGCAGTGGGGGCAGTCTCTTATACAATGAGCAGTTCTTC CASSGGSLLYNEQFF many TRBV6-1 NA TRBJ2-1
TGTGCCACCAGTGACCCCCATAGGACAGGGGTCTACGAGCAGTACTTC CATSDPHRTGVYEQYF few TRBV24-1 TRBD1 TRBJ2-7
TGTGCCAGCAGCCAGCCAGGGGGGGGTGAAGCTTTCTTT CASSQPGGGEAFF many TRBV14 TRBD1 TRBJ1-1
TGTGCCAGCAGCTTAGTGGGTAGCGGGAGTGGGTCCTACAATGAGCAGTTCTTC CASSLVGSGSGSYNEQFF few TRBV11-1 TRBD2 TRBJ2-1
TGTGCCATCAGTGGAGGGGAGTTTTATGGCTACACCTTC CAISGGEFYGYTF NA TRBV10-3 NA TRBJ1-2
TGCGCCAGCAGCTTTGACGGAGGGGGCCCTGGAAACACCATATATTTT CASSFDGGGPGNTIYF NA TRBV5-1 TRBD1 TRBJ1-3
TGCGCCAGCCACCCTTATAATTCGGCCGGGGAGCTGTTTTTT CASHPYNSAGELFF many TRBV10-2 NA TRBJ2-2
TGTGCCAGCAGCTCTGGGGGGACAGGGAATAATGAAAAACTGTTTTTT CASSSGGTGNNEKLFF NA TRBV28 TRBD1 TRBJ1-4
TGCGCCAGCAGCTTGGAGGGCATGGTCTCCTACGAGCAGTACTTC CASSLEGMVSYEQYF many TRBV5-1 NA TRBJ2-7
TGTGCCAGCAGCTTGGAGCCGGGACAGAACACTGAAGCTTTCTTT CASSLEPGQNTEAFF few TRBV5-6 NA TRBJ1-1
TGTGCTAGTGGTTTGGTACGCGGGGGCGCCACTGAAGCTTTCTTT CASGLVRGGATEAFF NA TRBV12-5 NA TRBJ1-1
TGTGCCAGCAGTTCCAGGGTAGGGACTGAAGCTTTCTTT CASSSRVGTEAFF few TRBV27 NA TRBJ1-1
TGCGCCAGCAGGGTCGGCGGGGACGGGGGGCAGTTCTTC CASRVGGDGGQFF many TRBV5-1 NA TRBJ2-1
TGTGCCAGCAGTTATGGACAGGATGAAGCTTTCTTT CASSYGQDEAFF many TRBV6-5 TRBD1 TRBJ1-1
TGCGCCAGCAGCGGGAACCAAGCGAACACCGGGGAGCTGTTTTTT CASSGNQANTGELFF many TRBV5-1 NA TRBJ2-2
TGTGCCAGCAGTCGACAGGGACACACTGAAGCTTTCTTT CASSRQGHTEAFF many TRBV12-3/TRBV12-4 TRBD1 TRBJ1-1
TGTGCCAGCAGTCCCGGGGGGGGAATGTCAAATGAGCAGTTCTTC CASSPGGGMSNEQFF NA TRBV6-4 TRBD2 TRBJ2-1
TGTGCCAGTAGTATGGCGGAGGTCAGGGAGCTGTTTTTT CASSMAEVRELFF many TRBV19 NA TRBJ2-2
TGCAGTGCTAGACTAGCGGGAGTATCTTACGAGCAGTACTTC CSARLAGVSYEQYF many TRBV20-1 TRBD2 TRBJ2-7
TGTGCCAGCAGCTTAGCGGGCAGGGGTGAGACTGAAGCTTTCTTT CASSLAGRGETEAFF NA TRBV7-9 NA TRBJ1-1
TGTGCCAGCAGCGCCCTGACTCGCGCTGGCGGGGAGCTGTTTTTT CASSALTRAGGELFF few TRBV7-3 NA TRBJ2-2
TGTGCCAGCAGTGAATCCGGAGCGGGATCGCTGACTGGGGCCAACGTCCTGACTTTC CASSESGAGSLTGANVLTF many TRBV25-1 TRBD2 TRBJ2-6